Detailed here is one T cell receptor beta chain. What it recognizes is unknown. This entry comes from a study of T cell responses to AZD1222 COVID-19 vaccine. Findings of the study overall: Seropositive AZD1222 recipients at baseline numbered only five or six. Most donors were white British and more were female, and clonal diversity was possibly underestimated. Once two AZD1222 doses were given, Spike-specific TCR breadth and depth went up.

V lost 3 bases and J lost 7; bases outside the gene matches: 7. Germline V gives CDR1 SGHTA, CDR2 FQGNSA. The CDR3 consists of 17 residues. Second-dose intervals near 4 or 12 weeks were combined. TCRdb's table, derived via immunoSEQ multiplex PCR, lists solely in-frame clones and lacks some. Here the sample spans about 150,000 clones, about 87% being singletons. This material consisted of peripheral blood, taken 28 days after the second AZD1222 dose. The origin of this receptor is an adult who received the AZD1222 COVID-19 vaccine. This chain links TRBV7-2 with TRBJ2-1; 15 nucleotides agree with TRBD2. The CDR3 spells CASSLTVGTSGRNEQFF. The CDR3 bases are TGTGCCAGCAGCTTGACTGTTGGGACTAGCGGGAGGAATGAGCAGTTCTTC. The full variable domain, in which reference TRBV7-2 and TRBJ2-1 provide the parts outside the CDR3, is GAGVSQSPSNKVTEKGKDVELRCDPISGHTALYWYRQSLGQGLEFLIYFQGNSAPDKSGLPSDRFSAERTGGSVSTLTIQRTQQEDSAVYLCASSLTVGTSGRNEQFFGPGTRLTVL.